What follows are 25 T cell receptor beta chains derived from one specimen sequenced in a study of shared clonotypes between healthy human individuals. The method was immunoSEQ multiplex PCR; TCRdb's version includes in-frame clones alone and lacks a portion of them. The sample records some 500,000 clones, more than 70% being singletons. Sequenced material: PBMCs. Every receptor here comes from a woman aged 40 to 49 in good health. Some clones in this sample may be carry-over from other donors' samples.

The chain employs TRBV11-2 and TRBJ2-1; D assignment may be TRBD1 or TRBD2 (7 bases each). Per germline, CDR1 SGHAT and CDR2 FQNNGV. Trimming cost V 3 bases and J 10 bases, with 19 bases left between them. This CDR3 contains 15 residues. CDR3 amino acids: CASSFSSGARGEQFF. DNA for the CDR3: TGTGCCAGCAGCTTTTCCAGCGGGGCCAGGGGGGAGCAGTTCTTC.

This CDR3 is CASKYQGTDTQYF. CDR3 in DNA: TGTGCCAGCAAATATCAGGGCACAGATACGCAGTATTTT. This chain links TRBV2 with TRBJ2-3; no reliable D call. Germline CDR1 is SNHLY and CDR2 is FYNNEI. Trimming left V 7 bases short and J 1 base short, with 9 bases between. CDR3 length equals 13 residues.

The rearrangement joins TRBV19 to TRBJ1-2; 8 bases fit TRBD1. The CDR3 length is 14 residues. The V gene end was trimmed by 7 bases and the J gene end by 4 bases; junction bases not matched to a gene: 8. Looked up from germline, CDR1 is LNHDA and CDR2 is SQIVND (reference sequence). The DNA of the CDR3 is TGTGCCAGTACCCCGGACAGGGATGGCTATGGCTACACCTTC. It translates to CASTPDRDGYGYTF. The complete variable domain, with remaining parts taken from reference TRBV19 and TRBJ1-2, reads DGGITQSPKYLFRKEGQNVTLSCEQNLNHDAMYWYRQDPGQGLRLIYYSQIVNDFQKGDIAEGYSVSREKKESFPLTVTSAQKNPTAFYLCASTPDRDGYGYTFGSGTRLTVV.

Concerning this clone: One base separates it from a far larger clone, so it is likely a read error. This chain joins TRBV15 and TRBJ2-1; D is tentatively TRBD1 or TRBD2 (5 bases each). CDR1 and CDR2 from the germline V gene are LNHNV and YYDKDF (reference sequence). CDR3 size: 13 residues. CDR3 nucleotide sequence: TGTGCCACCAGCAGAGGTCGCGGGCACCCGGGGCTCTTC. This gives the protein CATSRGRGHPGLF.

The table lists this clone with a few counts. This chain joins TRBV29-1 and TRBJ1-2; D is unresolved. The CDR3 length is 12 residues. Germline CDR1 is SQVTM and CDR2 is ANQGSEA. V dropped 4 bases and J dropped 2 bases, with 8 bases sitting between them. CDR3 DNA sequence: TGCAGCGTTGTCTGGACGAACTATGGCTACACCTTC. Protein product: CSVVWTNYGYTF. The full variable domain, in which reference TRBV29-1 and TRBJ1-2 provide the parts outside the CDR3, is SAVISQKPSRDICQRGTSLTIQCQVDSQVTMMFWYRQQPGQSLTLIATANQGSEATYESGFVIDKFPISRPNLTFSTLTVSNMSPEDSSIYLCSVVWTNYGYTFGSGTRLTVV.

The chain combines TRBV11-1 with TRBJ1-1, with D perhaps matching TRBD1 (5 bases). Germline loops: CDR1 SGHAT, CDR2 FQDESV (reference sequence). V was cut by 5 bases and J by 3 bases, with 13 bases left in between. The CDR3 totals 14 residues. The CDR3 region is CASSIRDGDTEAFF. The CDR3 nucleotides are TGTGCCAGCAGCATACGGGACGGAGACACTGAAGCTTTCTTT. Variable domain in full (rest from reference TRBV11-1 and TRBJ1-1): EAEVAQSPRYKITEKSQAVAFWCDPISGHATLYWYRQILGQGPELLVQFQDESVVDDSQLPKDRFSAERLKGVDSTLKIQPAELGDSAMYLCASSIRDGDTEAFFGQGTRLTVV.

The gene calls are TRBV2 and TRBJ1-5, with TRBD1 as a possible D gene (6 bases). The CDR3 runs to 17 residues. The germline CDR1 and CDR2 sequences are SNHLY and FYNNEI. Between the trimmed V and J ends, which lost 3 bases and 0 bases, there was a span of 15 bases. The CDR3 DNA sequence: TGTGCCAGCAGTGACTCCAGGGGCGGATATAGCAATCAGCCCCAGCATTTT. The encoded protein is CASSDSRGGYSNQPQHF.

This clone was detected once. This sequence joins TRBV6-1 and TRBJ1-1; weak D call: TRBD1 (5 bases). Germline assignment: CDR1 MNHNS and CDR2 SASEGT. The CDR3 extends over 13 amino acids. The V end was cut by 6 bases, the J end by 8 bases, with 16 bases between. The chain's CDR3 is CASRLSGRREAFF. DNA for the CDR3: TGTGCCAGCAGATTATCGGGACGCCGAGAAGCTTTCTTT.

This rearrangement joins TRBV6-1 to TRBJ2-5, with D possibly TRBD1 on 6 matching bases. This CDR3 comprises 15 residues. V lost 5 bases and J lost 2, with 15 bases in between. From germline, CDR1 is MNHNS and CDR2 SASEGT. The CDR3 DNA reads as TGTGCCAGCAGTCCCAGACAGGCCGGACAAGAGACCCAGTACTTC. Amino acid sequence: CASSPRQAGQETQYF.

The chain recombines TRBV7-3 with TRBJ2-1; tentative D call: TRBD2 (5 bases). CDR3 length: 15 amino acids. Looked up from germline, CDR1 is SGHTA and CDR2 is FQGTGA. V was cut by 4 bases and J by 0 bases, with 10 bases left in between. The CDR3 DNA reads TGTGCCAGCAGCTCGGACTTCAGCTCCTACAATGAGCAGTTCTTC. This codes for CASSSDFSSYNEQFF.

There are a few counts of this clone. This chain links TRBV27 with TRBJ2-7; D ambiguous. The CDR3 spans 14 residues. Germline values: CDR1 MNHEY, CDR2 SMNVEV (reference sequence). The ends were cut back, 0 bases at V and 3 bases at J, with 9 bases in the middle. In DNA form, the CDR3 reads TGTGCCAGCAGTTTATCGTTCCGGCTCTACGAGCAGTACTTC. Its protein product is CASSLSFRLYEQYF.

CDR3 loop: CASSQTTDQPQHF. The CDR3 nucleotides read TGCGCCAGCAGCCAAACTACCGATCAGCCCCAGCATTTT. The chain has TRBV4-3 and TRBJ1-5; D is unclear. The germline V gene has CDR1 LGHNA and CDR2 YSLEER. This CDR3 comprises 13 residues. V was shortened by 2 bases and J by 5 bases, with 7 bases between the two germline ends.

The rearrangement links TRBV29-1 to TRBJ2-2, with a possible D match to TRBD1 (6 bases). From germline, CDR1 is SQVTM and CDR2 ANQGSEA. This CDR3 has 15 amino acids. Trimming stripped 7 bases from V and 2 bases from J, with 17 bases between. The CDR3 is CSAATGTPNTGELFF. CDR3 DNA sequence: TGCAGCGCGGCCACCGGGACACCTAACACCGGGGAGCTGTTTTTT.

This clone occurred once. A clone one base away is much larger, so this may be a read error. This same CDR3 is encoded by further DNA sequences in the sample. The V and J genes are TRBV2 and TRBJ1-5; D is possibly TRBD1 (5 bases). Germline values: CDR1 SNHLY, CDR2 FYNNEI. The V and J ends lost 2 bases and 7 bases respectively, with 15 bases between them. There are 15 residues in the CDR3. The CDR3 coding sequence is TGTGCCAGCAGTGAACGGTCAGGGACCAACCAGCCCCAGCATTTT. Translating gives CASSERSGTNQPQHF.

V gene TRBV5-4 combines with J gene TRBJ2-7; TRBD1 aligns across 7 bases. From germline, CDR1 is SGHNT and CDR2 YYREEE (reference sequence). This CDR3 has 14 amino acids. With V trimmed by 4 bases and J by 0 bases, 4 bases remained unmatched. The CDR3 protein is CASSSTGVSYEQYF. The CDR3 DNA reads as TGTGCCAGCAGCAGCACAGGGGTCTCCTACGAGCAGTACTTC.

The J gene is TRBJ2-1, the V gene TRBV7-2, with D perhaps TRBD1 (5 bases). Germline CDR1 SGHTA, CDR2 FQGNSA. Trimming took 5 bases from V and 0 from J, leaving 8 bases between them. The length of the CDR3 is 14 residues. CDR3 coding DNA: TGTGCCAGCAGCCGACAGATCTCCTACAATGAGCAGTTCTTC. Protein: CASSRQISYNEQFF.

The chain carries TRBV18 and TRBJ1-2; D is unclear. V lost 2 bases to trimming and J lost 1 base, with 11 bases between them. Germline V gene lookup returns CDR1 KGHSH and CDR2 LQKENI. The CDR3 covers 15 residues. This chain's CDR3 is CASSPMGGNNYGYTF. The CDR3 bases are TGTGCCAGCTCACCAATGGGCGGGAATAACTATGGCTACACCTTC.

This chain joins TRBV28 and TRBJ2-1; TRBD2 is a possible D gene (6 bases). Germline loops: CDR1 MDHEN, CDR2 SYDVKM. This CDR3 has 14 amino acids. Trimming pared 4 bases from V and 6 bases from J, leaving 13 bases between. The CDR3 spells CASSSFRLVNEQFF. CDR3 DNA sequence: TGTGCCAGCAGTTCCTTCCGACTAGTCAATGAGCAGTTCTTC.

About this clone: The sample carries other DNA sequences with the same CDR3. The chain recombines TRBV5-1 with TRBJ1-1; D gene uncertain. CDR3 length: 11 amino acids. Germline lookup yields CDR1 SGHRS and CDR2 YFSETQ. The V and J ends lost 4 bases and 4 bases respectively, with 5 bases between them. The CDR3 protein is CASSLGTEAFF. The CDR3, as DNA: TGCGCCAGCAGCCTCGGCACTGAAGCTTTCTTT. Complete variable domain (other parts from reference TRBV5-1 and TRBJ1-1): KAGVTQTPRYLIKTRGQQVTLSCSPISGHRSVSWYQQTPGQGLQFLFEYFSETQRNKGNFPGRFSGRQFSNSRSEMNVSTLELGDSALYLCASSLGTEAFFGQGTRLTVV.

This clone came up many times. V and J are TRBV5-4 and TRBJ2-7; TRBD2 is a possible D gene (6 bases). Trimming left V 2 bases short and J 0 bases short, with 12 bases between. Germline CDR1 reads SGHNT; CDR2 reads YYREEE (reference sequence). The CDR3 loop spans 15 amino acids. The CDR3 DNA sequence: TGTGCCAGCAGCTTTGAGGAGGGGAGCTCCTACGAGCAGTACTTC. This encodes CASSFEEGSSYEQYF.

The V call is TRBV28, the J call TRBJ1-2; 7 bases map to TRBD1. With V trimmed by 6 bases and J by 6 bases, 10 bases remained unmatched. The CDR3 has 14 amino acids. Looked up from germline, CDR1 is MDHEN and CDR2 is SYDVKM. CDR3 nucleotide sequence: TGTGCCAGCAGACCACAGGGGCCTCGGAATGGCTACACCTTC. Translation: CASRPQGPRNGYTF.

The sample holds one count of this clone. The chain is built from TRBV9 and TRBJ1-3, with D possibly called TRBD1 or TRBD2 (5 bases each). The J call is uncertain, as TRBJ2-2 better fits the DNA end. The length of the CDR3 is 15 residues. Germline-derived CDR1 and CDR2 are SGDLS and YYNGEE. CDR3 nucleotides: TGTGCCAGCAGCCCTTGGGACCAATTTGACGGGGAGCTGTTTTTT. It codes for CASSPWDQFDGELFF.

The chain combines TRBV9 with TRBJ2-1; TRBD1 agrees at 9 bases. This CDR3 contains 15 residues. Trimming at V came to 3 bases and at J to 4 bases, leaving 5 bases not matched to a gene. Germline V lookup: CDR1 SGDLS, CDR2 YYNGEE. Here the CDR3 reads CASSDRGLGYNEQFF. As DNA, the CDR3 is TGTGCCAGCAGCGACAGGGGGCTAGGATACAATGAGCAGTTCTTC.

This sequence joins TRBV9 and TRBJ2-6; D gene ambiguous. CDR1 and CDR2 (germline): SGDLS, YYNGEE. The V end lost 0 bases, the J end lost 4 bases, and 14 bases lay between the germline ends. This CDR3 region has 17 residues. CDR3 bases: TGTGCCAGCAGCGTAGGAGGCTGGTCGCCCGGGGCCAACGTCCTGACTTTC. Protein product: CASSVGGWSPGANVLTF.

The V and J genes are TRBV7-9 and TRBJ1-5; D might be TRBD1 (5 bases). V lost 1 base, J lost 1 base, and 8 bases lay in between. Germline V CDR1 and CDR2: SEHNR, FQNEAQ (reference sequence). The CDR3 spans 15 residues. CDR3 in amino acids: CASSLGAGSNQPQHF. Written as DNA, the CDR3 is TGTGCCAGCAGCTTAGGGGCAGGGAGCAATCAGCCCCAGCATTTT.